This T cell receptor (beta chain) was obtained from a study of blood T cell repertoires in COVID-19 (dated by TCRdb to 2018 to 2020). Notes on the research overall: The collaborator samples originated in the United States, Italy and Spain and spanned the acute and convalescent phases of COVID-19. The prospective study material was composed of cDNA or gDNA derived from T cells, B-cell-depleted T cells, or PBMCs. Deeply sampled blood TCRbeta repertoires from subjects exposed to, actively infected with, or recovered from COVID-19 were included in the dataset. The repertoires were made available in a free public database intended to serve as a resource for research on the immune response to SARS-CoV-2. Samples were obtained from the ongoing ImmuneRACE study (first 160 participants) and from 1,254 subjects provided by 6 global collaborators. Sample metadata almost always included a de-identified subject ID, COVID-19 status, age in years and sex. HLA class I and class II types, where available, came from metadata supplied by the sample provider rather than from assay-based typing. The full study reports these points: How much clinical and demographic metadata was included differed by source and by participant, and the metadata was provided uncurated.

TCRbeta CDR3 regions were amplified from genomic DNA using the immunoSEQ Assay, a bias-controlled multiplex PCR. The source study handled its data this way. Nucleated cell counts per sample were estimated from amplification of reference gene primers within the assay. To quantify the absolute abundance of each unique TCRbeta CDR3 rearrangement, sequence reads were collapsed and filtered. For each sample, productive Simpson clonality was calculated as the square root of Simpson's diversity index over productive rearrangements. In TCRdb, the immuneACCESS table is reduced to in-frame sequences with V and J assigned. These tables do not hold every clone; where another copy was compared, an unresolved V gene accounts for under half, and the others remain unexplained. V, J and clone size derive from that table, while D and trimming were established from the DNA sequence. Here the sample has a few hundred thousand clones; 70% to 90% occur a single time. The leading ten clones occupy approximately 7.6% of the sample.

The collaborating institutions used their own protocols to collect whole blood in K2EDTA tubes. Collaborator samples were shipped for TCRbeta analysis as frozen whole blood, isolated PBMCs, or DNA extracted from either sample type. Note on this clone: Its recognized antigen is unknown. There are no base qualities to consult, and no much larger clone falls within one base.

V is cut by 3 bases and J by 10 bases, and the space between the germline ends is 18 bases. The germline V gene sets CDR1 to MNHNS and CDR2 to SASEGT. The CDR3 spans 14 residues, from the cysteine through the phenylalanine. Kept here is only the CDR3 DNA, which spans 42 bases and is read in frame from base 1. This chain joins TRBV6-1 to TRBJ1-1; a weak D assignment points to TRBD1 (6 bases agree). The sample was peripheral blood. The receptor's source is a human donor in a cohort sampled during active COVID-19. CDR3 reads: CASSDRTVRSGAFF. The DNA reads as follows: TGTGCCAGCAGTGACCGGACAGTTCGAAGCGGAGCTTTCTTT.